This record concerns one T cell receptor beta chain sequence. Deep level was the assay's run setting. Unsorted PBMCs provided DNA that was sequenced on ten immunoSEQ deep assay plates. Assay used: immunoSEQ multiplex PCR; TCRdb lists only in-frame clones, some missing. The sample includes 490,000 or so clones, roughly 78% seen only once; the top ten take approximately 12%. Germline V lookup: CDR1 LNHDA, CDR2 SQIVND (reference sequence). Trimming removed 3 bases from V and 3 bases from J, with 9 bases in between. The CDR3 totals 14 residues. The data were taken from a study of shared clonotypes between healthy human individuals.

The sample comprised PBMCs. This sequence originates from a woman between 35 and 50 years old in good health. Some clones in this sample may be carry-over from other donors' samples. The chain combines TRBV19 with TRBJ1-5; D remains ambiguous. CDR3 bases: TGTGCCAGTAGTATTTATCAGGACAATCAGCCCCAGCATTTT. This encodes CASSIYQDNQPQHF.